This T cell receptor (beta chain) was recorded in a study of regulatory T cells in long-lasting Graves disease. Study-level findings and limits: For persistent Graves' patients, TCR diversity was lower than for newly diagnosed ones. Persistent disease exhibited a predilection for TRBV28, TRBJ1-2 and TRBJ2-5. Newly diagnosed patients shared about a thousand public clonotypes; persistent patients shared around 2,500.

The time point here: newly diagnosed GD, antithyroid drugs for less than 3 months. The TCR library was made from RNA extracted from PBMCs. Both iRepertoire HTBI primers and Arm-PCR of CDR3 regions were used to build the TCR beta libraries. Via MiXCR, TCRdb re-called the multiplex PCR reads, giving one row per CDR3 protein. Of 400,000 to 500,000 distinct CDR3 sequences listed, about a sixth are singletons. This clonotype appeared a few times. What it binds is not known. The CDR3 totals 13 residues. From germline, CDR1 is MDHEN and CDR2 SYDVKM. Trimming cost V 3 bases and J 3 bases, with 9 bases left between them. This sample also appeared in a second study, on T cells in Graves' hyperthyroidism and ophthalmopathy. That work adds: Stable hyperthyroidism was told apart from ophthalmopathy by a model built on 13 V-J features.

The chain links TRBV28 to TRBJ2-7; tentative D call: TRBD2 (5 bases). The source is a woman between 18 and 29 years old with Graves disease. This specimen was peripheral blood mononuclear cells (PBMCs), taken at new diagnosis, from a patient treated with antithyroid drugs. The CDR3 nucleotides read TGTGCCAGCAGTTTCGGGGATCTCTACGAGCAGTACTTC. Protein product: CASSFGDLYEQYF.